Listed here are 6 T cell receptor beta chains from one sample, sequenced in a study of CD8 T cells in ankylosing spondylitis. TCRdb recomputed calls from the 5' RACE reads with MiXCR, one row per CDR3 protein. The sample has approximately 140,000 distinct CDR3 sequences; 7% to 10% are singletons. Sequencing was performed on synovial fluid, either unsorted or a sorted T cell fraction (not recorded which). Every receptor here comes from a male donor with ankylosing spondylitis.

The CDR3 reads CSAPGGVELNEQFF. For the CDR3, the DNA is TGCAGTGCTCCCGGTGGCGTAGAACTCAATGAGCAGTTCTTC. The chain employs TRBV20-1 and TRBJ2-1; D not certain. The V end lost 5 bases, the J end lost 6 bases, and 17 bases lay between the germline ends. The CDR3 length is 14 residues. CDR1 is DFQATT and CDR2 is SNEGSKA in the germline V gene (reference sequence).

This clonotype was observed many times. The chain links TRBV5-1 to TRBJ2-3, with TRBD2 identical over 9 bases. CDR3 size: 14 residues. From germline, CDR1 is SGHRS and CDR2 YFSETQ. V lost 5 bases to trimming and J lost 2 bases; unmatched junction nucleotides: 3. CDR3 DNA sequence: TGCGCCAGCAGTGCTAGCGGGGCCACAGATACGCAGTATTTT. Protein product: CASSASGATDTQYF.

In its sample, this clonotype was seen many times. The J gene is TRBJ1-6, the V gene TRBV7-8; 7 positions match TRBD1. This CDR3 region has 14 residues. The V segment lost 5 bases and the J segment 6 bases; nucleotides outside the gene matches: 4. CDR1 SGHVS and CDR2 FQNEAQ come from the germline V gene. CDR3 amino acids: CASSPQGGNSPLHF. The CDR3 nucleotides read TGTGCCAGCAGCCCTCAGGGGGGTAATTCACCCCTCCACTTT. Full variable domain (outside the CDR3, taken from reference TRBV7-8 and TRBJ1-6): GAGVSQSPRYKVAKRGQDVALRCDPISGHVSLFWYQQALGQGPEFLTYFQNEAQLDKSGLPSDRFFAERPEGSVSTLKIQRTQQEDSAVYLCASSPQGGNSPLHFGNGTRLTVT.

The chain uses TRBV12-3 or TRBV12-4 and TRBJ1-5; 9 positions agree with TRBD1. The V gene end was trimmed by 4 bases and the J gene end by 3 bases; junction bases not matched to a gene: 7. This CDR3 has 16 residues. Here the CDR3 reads CASSYGNRGLNQPQHF. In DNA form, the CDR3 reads TGTGCCAGCAGTTACGGGAACAGGGGGCTCAATCAGCCCCAGCATTTT.

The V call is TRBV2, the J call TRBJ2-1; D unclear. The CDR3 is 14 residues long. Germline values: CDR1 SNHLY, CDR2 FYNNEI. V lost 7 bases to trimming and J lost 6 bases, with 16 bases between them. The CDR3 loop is CASKWTGGRNEQFF. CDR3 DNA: TGTGCCAGCAAATGGACGGGCGGTCGCAATGAGCAGTTCTTC.

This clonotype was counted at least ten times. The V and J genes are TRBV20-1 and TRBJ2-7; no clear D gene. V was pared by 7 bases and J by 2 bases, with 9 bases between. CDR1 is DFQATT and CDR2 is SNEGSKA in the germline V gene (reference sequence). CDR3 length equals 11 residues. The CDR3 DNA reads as TGCAGTGGAACGGCGACCTACGAGCAGTACTTC. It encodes CSGTATYEQYF.